Reported below is one TCR beta chain. Sequenced by immunoSEQ multiplex PCR; TCRdb stores in-frame clones only, minus some. The sample yields 95,000 to 150,000 clones, 80% to 90% seen once. The data originate from a study of T cell responses to AZD1222 COVID-19 vaccine. V lost 6 bases to trimming and J lost 5 bases; unmatched junction nucleotides: 0. Germline values: CDR1 LGHDT, CDR2 YNNKEL (reference sequence). The CDR3 has 12 residues. The chain combines TRBV3-1 (or the pseudogene TRBV3-2) with TRBJ2-1, with 8 bases fitting TRBD2. This material consisted of peripheral blood, taken on day 0 of AZD1222 vaccination. The receptor's source is an adult in good health. The CDR3 region has the DNA TGTGCCAGCAGGCGGGGGGACAATGAGCAGTTCTTC. Amino acids: CASRRGDNEQFF.